This T cell receptor (beta chain) derives from a study of blood T cell repertoires in COVID-19. About the study: Specimens from acute and convalescent COVID-19 originated in the United States, Italy and Spain. From T cells, B-cell-depleted T cells, or PBMCs came the material, which was cDNA or gDNA.

Germline-derived CDR1 and CDR2 are MNHEY and SMNVEV (reference sequence). The CDR3 totals 17 residues. With 4 bases clipped from V and 3 bases from J, the junction kept 10 bases outside the gene matches. Recovered status applied to Cohort 3 donors who had two consecutive negative PCRs. It also applied to those with clearance or with symptom resolution. Original analysis: Estimation of nucleated cell counts was performed using reference gene primer amplification. Here immunoSEQ multiplex PCR was the method, and the copy in TCRdb shows in-frame clones only, minus some. V, J and clone size were drawn from that table, and D and trimming were deduced from the DNA. Counted here are 250,000 or so clones, 80% to 90% occurring once; the ten biggest clones make up approximately 2%.

Specimen: PBMCs or T cells enriched from blood (not recorded which). V is TRBV27 and J is TRBJ2-1; TRBD2 aligns across 9 bases. This receptor was identified in a woman aged 45-60 years who had recovered from COVID-19. The CDR3 nucleotides are TGTGCCAGCAGTTCCGTTGGGGTAGCGGGAGTCTACAATGAGCAGTTCTTC. Protein: CASSSVGVAGVYNEQFF.